A selection of T cell receptor beta chains follows, all from one sample in a study of shared clonotypes between healthy human individuals. Generated by immunoSEQ multiplex PCR, the TCRdb table keeps only in-frame clones and is missing some. The repertoire includes about 2.2 million clones, about 92% of them detected once, and 1.5% to 2% sits in the top ten. The sample comprised naive CD8+ T cells from PBMCs. These receptors were collected from a man younger than 30 in good health. Some clones in this sample may be carry-over from other donors' samples. The CDR3 runs from the conserved cysteine through the conserved F or W. D genes are given only for firm matches. Size values are once, few and many counts, or a class for expanded clones, and some rows have none.

cdr3_length,clone_size,v_call,d_call,j_call,cdr3_nt,cdr3_aa
12,few,TRBV5-4,.,TRBJ2-1,TGTGCCAGCAGCTATAGCTACAATGAGCAGTTCTTC,CASSYSYNEQFF
14,.,TRBV7-9,.,TRBJ2-7,TGTGCCAGCAGCCAAGCCACAGCCTTTCGGGAGCAGTACTTC,CASSQATAFREQYF
16,.,TRBV7-2,TRBD2,TRBJ2-1,TGTGCCAGCAGCCCTAGCGGGAAGGTCGCGAGCAATGAGCAGTTCTTC,CASSPSGKVASNEQFF
13,.,TRBV19,TRBD1,TRBJ1-1,TGTGCCAGTAGTATGAACAGGGGAACTGAAGCTTTCTTT,CASSMNRGTEAFF
13,.,TRBV7-9,.,TRBJ1-5,TGTGCCAGCGCACGGGGGCTGGGTCAGCCCCAGCATTTT,CASARGLGQPQHF
13,few,TRBV9,.,TRBJ1-1,TGTGCCAGCAGCGGCGGCGGGAACACTGAAGCTTTCTTT,CASSGGGNTEAFF
13,.,TRBV19,.,TRBJ2-7,TGTGCCAGTAGTATCACGGGTTCCTACGAGCAGTACTTC,CASSITGSYEQYF
17,.,TRBV10-3,TRBD1,TRBJ1-3,TGTGCCATCAGTGAGTTAGGGGGCGGATTCTCTGGAAACACCATATATTTT,CAISELGGGFSGNTIYF
16,.,TRBV9,.,TRBJ2-3,TGTGCCAGCAGCGACCCCCGGGGCTTTTCCACAGATACGCAGTATTTT,CASSDPRGFSTDTQYF
16,few,TRBV10-1,.,TRBJ2-2,TGCGCCAGCAGTGAAGGATTGGCTAGCCGGACCGGGGAGCTGTTTTTT,CASSEGLASRTGELFF
15,.,TRBV5-5,TRBD1,TRBJ2-3,TGTGCCAGCAGCCTACCACAGGGGAACACAGATACGCAGTATTTT,CASSLPQGNTDTQYF
13,.,TRBV5-5,TRBD1,TRBJ1-2,TGTGCCAGCAGCCCTACCGGGACAGGGTATTACACCTTC,CASSPTGTGYYTF
14,.,TRBV5-1,.,TRBJ2-5,TGCGCCAGCACCTCGTGGGGAGCCCAAGAGACCCAGTACTTC,CASTSWGAQETQYF
14,.,TRBV27,.,TRBJ2-7,TGTGCCAGCAGTCCCGTCTCCCCCCCCTACGAGCAGTACTTC,CASSPVSPPYEQYF
15,.,TRBV9,TRBD1,TRBJ1-3,TGTGCCAGCAGCGCAGGGGGCTCCTCTGGAAACACCATATATTTT,CASSAGGSSGNTIYF
14,.,TRBV6-5,TRBD1,TRBJ1-1,TGTGCCAGCAACAGAGGGGGCTGGGCGACTGAAGCTTTCTTT,CASNRGGWATEAFF
15,.,TRBV5-8,.,TRBJ1-3,TGTGCCAGCAGCTACCGCCCTGTCCAACGGGACACCATATATTTT,CASSYRPVQRDTIYF
15,.,TRBV7-6,.,TRBJ1-3,TGTGCCAGCAGCATTGGACCTGGCTCTGGAAACACCATATATTTT,CASSIGPGSGNTIYF
11,.,TRBV11-2,.,TRBJ2-7,TGTGCCAGCAGCCTCTACAACGAGCAGTACTTC,CASSLYNEQYF
14,.,TRBV15,TRBD2,TRBJ2-1,TGTGCCACCAGCGGGGGACTAGAATTAAATGAGCAGTTCTTC,CATSGGLELNEQFF
16,once,TRBV28,.,TRBJ2-1,TGTGCCAGCAGTGCCGACAGATTTAGCTCCTACAATGAGCAGTTCTTC,CASSADRFSSYNEQFF
17,.,TRBV6-1,.,TRBJ1-4,TGTGCCAGCAGTGAAGCATGGGCCCGAGCAACTAATGAAAAACTGTTTTTT,CASSEAWARATNEKLFF